This entry is about one TCR beta chain. Its antigen remains unknown. V was pared by 2 bases and J by 7 bases, with 5 bases of the junction left unmatched. Germline V gives CDR1 KGHSH, CDR2 LQKENI. The CDR3 runs to 15 residues. In the authors' workflow: Filtering differed because ImmunoSEQ produced junction-only sequences that carried no quality scores. TCRdb's copy holds only in-frame clones and misses some; the assay was immunoSEQ multiplex PCR. V and J calls and clone size follow that table, whereas D and trimming were derived from the DNA. The top ten hold approximately 0.38% of the sample, which has around 1.4 million clones, 98% seen once. The data are from a study of shared clonotypes between healthy human individuals. Study-wide results and caveats: Generation probabilities of non-shared clonotypes were lower (relative to those shared by all four donors).

Specimen: naive CD4+ T cells sorted from blood. Subset: CD45RA+ positively selected. The receptor's source is a man younger than 45 in good health. The J gene is TRBJ2-7, the V gene TRBV18; 13 bases match TRBD2. The DNA for the CDR3 is TGTGCCAGCTCACCAGGGACTAGCGGGAATAGGGAGCAGTACTTC. It yields the protein CASSPGTSGNREQYF.